The 4 T cell receptor beta chains presented below share a single source sample, sequenced in a study of T cells in Graves' hyperthyroidism and ophthalmopathy. TCR beta CDR3 region amplification was performed from RNA transcripts. With the HTBI primer set, the TCR CDR3 went through a first round of RT-PCR. From the multiplex PCR reads, TCRdb called clonotypes with MiXCR, one entry per CDR3 protein. The table shows about 360,000 distinct CDR3 sequences, with around 14% occurring only once. Sequencing used blood. The receptor set was obtained from a woman younger than 30 with Graves' hyperthyroidism.

The table lists this clonotype with a few counts. The chain has TRBV5-1 and TRBJ2-1, with TRBD1 identical over 7 bases. The CDR3 is 11 residues long. Germline CDR1 is SGHRS and CDR2 is YFSETQ. J lost 10 bases, V lost 4 bases, and 2 bases had no gene match. This chain's CDR3 is CASSPDREQFF. The CDR3 DNA is TGCGCCAGCAGCCCGGACAGGGAGCAGTTCTTC.

This clonotype came up many times. The chain uses TRBV7-2 and TRBJ2-1; TRBD2 matches 9 bases. This CDR3 comprises 16 residues. Germline CDR1 is SGHTA and CDR2 is FQGNSA. The trim removed 1 base at V and 6 bases at J, leaving 7 bases unmatched. The CDR3 is CASSLVVLAGINEQFF. DNA for the CDR3: TGTGCCAGCAGCTTAGTAGTCCTAGCGGGGATCAATGAGCAGTTCTTC.

This clonotype was detected ten times or more. The V and J genes are TRBV20-1 and TRBJ1-5; unclear D gene. The CDR3 loop spans 14 amino acids. In germline, CDR1 is DFQATT, CDR2 SNEGSKA (reference sequence). V was cut by 1 base and J by 4 bases, with 11 bases left in between. The chain's CDR3 is CSARAGVRNQPQHF. The CDR3 DNA follows: TGCAGTGCTAGAGCGGGCGTGAGGAATCAGCCCCAGCATTTT.

This clonotype appeared a few times. The gene calls are TRBV19 and TRBJ2-1; 7 bases fit TRBD1. This CDR3 contains 12 residues. The junction had 4 bases not matched to a gene; V was cut back by 7 bases and J by 7 bases. Germline V gene sequence: CDR1 LNHDA, CDR2 SQIVND (reference sequence). The CDR3 protein is CASNGRGNEQFF. CDR3 nucleotide sequence: TGTGCCAGTAACGGCAGGGGGAATGAGCAGTTCTTC.